The rows below give T cell receptor beta chains drawn from one sample of a study of T cells in Graves' hyperthyroidism and ophthalmopathy. TCRdb processed the multiplex PCR reads anew with MiXCR; each CDR3 protein has one entry. The sample lists about 350,000 distinct CDR3 sequences, 15% to 20% occurring once. Material: blood. The receptors were sampled from a woman between 40 and 50 years old with Graves' ophthalmopathy. Each CDR3 is given with its conserved first and last residue. The D gene is left open where the match is weak. Expanded clones are given a class, and other clones once, few, many or no size at all.

NA	TRBV24-1	TRBJ2-7	few	CATSGPGSYEQYF	TGTGCCACCAGTGGACCGGGATCCTACGAGCAGTACTTC
NA	TRBV20-1	TRBJ2-7	few	CSAREGGRDPGEQYF	TGCAGTGCTAGAGAAGGGGGGCGGGACCCGGGGGAGCAGTACTTC
TRBD1	TRBV12-3/TRBV12-4	TRBJ2-7	many	CASSLAGTGWYEQYF	TGTGCCAGCAGTTTAGCCGGGACAGGGTGGTACGAGCAGTACTTC
TRBD1	TRBV9	TRBJ1-5	few	CASTPGQGNQPQHF	TGTGCCAGCACACCGGGACAGGGTAATCAGCCCCAGCATTTT
TRBD1	TRBV15	TRBJ1-5	many	CATSDRDRGRGQPQHF	TGTGCCACCAGCGACCGGGACAGGGGGCGCGGGCAGCCCCAGCATTTT
NA	TRBV28	TRBJ1-2	many	CASSSTPRSYGYTF	TGTGCCAGCAGTTCCACCCCCAGAAGCTATGGCTACACCTTC
NA	TRBV20-1	TRBJ2-7	many	CSATKGSYEQYF	TGCAGCGCTACGAAGGGATCCTACGAGCAGTACTTC
TRBD1	TRBV9	TRBJ1-2	many	CASSLTGQNNYGYTF	TGTGCCAGCAGCTTGACGGGACAGAATAACTATGGCTACACCTTC
NA	TRBV12-3/TRBV12-4	TRBJ1-1	many	CASSFRGRVNTEAFF	TGTGCCAGCAGTTTCAGGGGCAGAGTGAACACTGAAGCTTTCTTT
NA	TRBV12-3/TRBV12-4	TRBJ1-5	many	CASSSSTALNQPQHF	TGTGCCAGCAGCTCTTCGACTGCTCTCAATCAGCCCCAGCATTTT
TRBD1	TRBV7-6	TRBJ2-7	once	CASSLEPGQGAWEQYF	TGTGCCAGCAGCTTGGAACCGGGACAGGGGGCTTGGGAGCAGTACTTC
TRBD2	TRBV4-3	TRBJ2-7	many	CASSQLKRDGTYEQYF	TGCGCCAGCAGCCAACTAAAGCGGGATGGCACCTACGAGCAGTACTTC
NA	TRBV30	TRBJ2-7	many	CAWTKGGVGSYEQYF	TGTGCCTGGACCAAGGGGGGGGTCGGCTCCTACGAGCAGTACTTC
NA	TRBV7-2	TRBJ2-7	many	CASSLEGFTHYEQYF	TGTGCCAGCAGCTTAGAAGGCTTTACCCACTACGAGCAGTACTTC
TRBD2	TRBV18	TRBJ2-5	many	CASSPYLTGGEETQYF	TGTGCCAGCTCACCATACCTGACGGGAGGTGAAGAGACCCAGTACTTC
NA	TRBV2	TRBJ1-6	NA	CASSEAHPTAGNSPLHF	TGTGCCAGCAGTGAAGCGCACCCTACCGCCGGCAATTCACCCCTCCACTTT
NA	TRBV27	TRBJ1-1	many	CASSLYGTAEAFF	TGTGCCAGCAGTTTATACGGTACGGCTGAAGCTTTCTTT
NA	TRBV6-2/TRBV6-3	TRBJ2-5	many	CASSYIMETQYF	TGTGCCAGCAGTTACATCATGGAGACCCAGTACTTC
TRBD1	TRBV6-1	TRBJ2-7	NA	CASSARTGGLYEQYF	TGTGCCAGCAGTGCACGGACAGGCGGTTTGTACGAGCAGTACTTC
NA	TRBV6-1	TRBJ1-5	many	CASSVRADQPQHF	TGTGCCAGCAGTGTGAGGGCGGATCAGCCCCAGCATTTT
NA	TRBV2	TRBJ2-5	many	CASSERRIWAQYF	TGTGCCAGCAGTGAACGTAGGATTTGGGCCCAGTACTTC
NA	TRBV12-5	TRBJ1-6	many	CASGVGYSPLHF	TGTGCTAGTGGGGTCGGGTATTCACCCCTCCACTTT
TRBD2	TRBV28	TRBJ2-5	many	CASSSSGRYGETQYF	TGTGCCAGCAGTTCTAGCGGGAGATACGGGGAGACCCAGTACTTC
TRBD2	TRBV2	TRBJ2-5	many	CASSFGLAGGGETQYF	TGTGCCAGCAGTTTCGGACTAGCGGGAGGCGGGGAGACCCAGTACTTC
NA	TRBV4-3	TRBJ2-7	many	CASSPGSSSYEQYF	TGCGCCAGCAGCCCGGGATCCTCCTCCTACGAGCAGTACTTC
TRBD2	TRBV20-1	TRBJ2-5	many	CSALLGTSGGKSPQYF	TGCAGTGCACTTCTCGGGACTAGCGGGGGCAAGAGCCCCCAGTACTTC
TRBD1	TRBV6-5	TRBJ2-5	many	CASGTGGEEETQYF	TGTGCCAGCGGGACAGGGGGCGAAGAAGAGACCCAGTACTTC
NA	TRBV12-3/TRBV12-4	TRBJ1-1	many	CASSLTSGFDTEAFF	TGTGCCAGCAGTTTAACATCCGGATTTGACACTGAAGCTTTCTTT
TRBD2	TRBV12-3/TRBV12-4	TRBJ2-5	many	CASTPAGVRETQYF	TGTGCCAGCACCCCGGCGGGAGTGCGGGAGACCCAGTACTTC
NA	TRBV10-3	TRBJ2-5	many	CALGGTLGETQYF	TGTGCCCTCGGGGGGACACTGGGGGAGACCCAGTACTTC
TRBD1	TRBV18	TRBJ2-7	many	CASSPQGAYEQYF	TGTGCCAGCTCGCCTCAGGGGGCCTACGAGCAGTACTTC
TRBD1	TRBV2	TRBJ2-7	NA	CASLDRVNEQYF	TGTGCCAGCCTGGACAGGGTCAACGAGCAGTACTTC
TRBD2	TRBV7-9	TRBJ2-7	many	CASIDSGSGYEQYF	TGTGCCAGCATCGATAGCGGGAGTGGGTACGAGCAGTACTTC
NA	TRBV11-2	TRBJ1-3	many	CASSLISSNSGNTIYF	TGTGCCAGCAGCCTAATTTCCAGTAACTCTGGAAACACCATATATTTT
TRBD2	TRBV11-1	TRBJ2-7	many	CASSLGLAGGVYEQYF	TGTGCCAGCAGCCTGGGACTAGCGGGAGGTGTGTACGAGCAGTACTTC
NA	TRBV12-3/TRBV12-4	TRBJ1-2	NA	CASSRSEYGYTF	TGTGCCAGCAGTCGGTCGGAGTATGGCTACACCTTC
NA	TRBV6-2/TRBV6-3	TRBJ2-7	many	CASRRTASSYEQYF	TGTGCCAGCAGAAGGACAGCCAGCTCCTACGAGCAGTACTTC
NA	TRBV28	TRBJ2-2	many	CASSGPGAGELFF	TGTGCCAGCAGTGGTCCGGGAGCCGGGGAGCTGTTTTTT
TRBD1	TRBV10-3	TRBJ1-1	many	CAISPPDRGTEAFF	TGTGCCATCAGTCCACCCGACAGGGGCACTGAAGCTTTCTTT
NA	TRBV5-6	TRBJ1-6	many	CASSLGPPGGSYNSPLHF	TGTGCCAGCAGCTTGGGGCCCCCCGGGGGATCCTATAATTCACCCCTCCACTTT
NA	TRBV6-5	TRBJ1-2	many	CASSFQGGGDYGYTF	TGTGCCAGCAGTTTCCAAGGCGGGGGTGACTATGGCTACACCTTC
TRBD1	TRBV5-1	TRBJ2-5	many	CASSSGDRGKGETQYF	TGCGCCAGCAGCAGTGGGGACAGGGGAAAAGGAGAGACCCAGTACTTC
NA	TRBV29-1	TRBJ1-2	many	CSVEGHNYGYTF	TGCAGCGTTGAGGGTCACAACTATGGCTACACCTTC
NA	TRBV9	TRBJ1-1	many	CASSVGMNTEAFF	TGTGCCAGCAGCGTAGGTATGAACACTGAAGCTTTCTTT
NA	TRBV18	TRBJ2-4	many	CASSPGTDTNIQYF	TGTGCCAGCTCACCTGGGACGGATACCAACATTCAGTACTTC
TRBD2	TRBV9	TRBJ2-7	NA	CASSVGLAGGYEQYF	TGTGCCAGCAGCGTAGGACTAGCGGGAGGGTACGAGCAGTACTTC
TRBD2	TRBV6-4	TRBJ2-3	many	CASSEGGDTDTQYF	TGTGCCAGCAGTGAGGGGGGGGACACAGATACGCAGTATTTT
NA	TRBV2	TRBJ2-7	NA	CASDAGGGGSYEQYF	TGTGCCAGCGATGCAGGGGGCGGGGGCTCCTACGAGCAGTACTTC
NA	TRBV25-1	TRBJ2-7	many	CASSEYKQPYEQYF	TGTGCCAGCAGTGAATACAAACAGCCCTACGAGCAGTACTTC
NA	TRBV7-3	TRBJ2-7	many	CASSLEWSASEQYF	TGTGCCAGCAGCTTAGAGTGGTCTGCGAGCGAGCAGTACTTC
NA	TRBV7-2	TRBJ1-1	many	CASSPQRGRITFF	TGTGCCAGCAGCCCCCAGCGGGGGCGCATAACTTTCTTT
NA	TRBV13	TRBJ1-5	few	CASSLGRGEQPQHF	TGTGCCAGCAGCTTAGGCAGGGGAGAGCAGCCCCAGCATTTT
NA	TRBV7-9	TRBJ2-5	many	CASSFPKGVHETQYF	TGTGCCAGCAGCTTCCCTAAGGGGGTCCACGAGACCCAGTACTTC
TRBD1	TRBV6-5	TRBJ1-6	many	CASSSTGGASPLHF	TGTGCCAGCAGTTCGACAGGGGGCGCTTCACCCCTCCACTTT
NA	TRBV6-5	TRBJ2-2	many	CASSYSTLVNTGELFF	TGTGCCAGCAGTTACTCGACGTTGGTAAACACCGGGGAGCTGTTTTTT
NA	TRBV11-1	TRBJ2-7	many	CASSAAYEQYF	TGTGCCAGCAGTGCCGCTTACGAGCAGTACTTC
TRBD2	TRBV9	TRBJ2-2	many	CASSVSGSGRTNTGELFF	TGTGCCAGCAGCGTCTCCGGAAGCGGGAGGACGAACACCGGGGAGCTGTTTTTT
NA	TRBV7-2	TRBJ2-7	many	CASSLGLGPYQYF	TGTGCCAGCAGCTTAGGCCTGGGACCGTACCAGTACTTC
NA	TRBV7-2	TRBJ1-5	many	CASSLSFIGNQPQHF	TGTGCCAGCAGCTTAAGTTTTATTGGCAATCAGCCCCAGCATTTT